These T cell receptor beta chains were read from a single sample in a study of graft-versus-host responses after intestinal transplantation. Measured with immunoSEQ multiplex PCR; TCRdb has only the in-frame clones, and not every one. The sample lists tens of thousands of clones; approximately 96% were seen once. No cognate antigen is known for these TCRs. The sample in question was unstimulated CD8+ T cells sorted from spleen or lymph node cells, obtained before intestinal transplant. Receptor source: a human donor who received an intestinal transplant. The conserved cysteine and the conserved F or W are not part of the CDR3 here. Each record gives: D gene, V gene, J gene, CDR3 protein. The D gene is left open where the match is weak.

NA	TRBV7-9	TRBJ2-1	ASSARTANSDVYNEQF
NA	TRBV28	TRBJ2-1	ASRLPELGSYNEQF
TRBD2	TRBV11-2	TRBJ2-7	ASSLDGASGEQY
NA	TRBV2	TRBJ2-6	ASTLPEAGANVLT
TRBD2	TRBV9	TRBJ2-3	ASSVNLREIPDTQY
NA	TRBV4-1	TRBJ1-1	ASSRLGTANTEAF
TRBD1	TRBV5-6	TRBJ2-7	ASSSSDRHYEQY
NA	TRBV5-1	TRBJ1-2	ASSRHPLRGFYGYT
TRBD2	TRBV27	TRBJ2-7	ASSLTSGPYEQY
NA	TRBV4-1	TRBJ1-2	ASSQEAGGRRGYT
NA	TRBV5-6	TRBJ1-1	ASSEVNTEAF
NA	TRBV5-6	TRBJ2-7	ASSPQGSYEQY
NA	TRBV18	TRBJ2-3	ASSPGAASSTDTQY
NA	TRBV9	TRBJ2-1	ASSGTSLF
NA	TRBV19	TRBJ1-1	ATIGGGADTEAF
TRBD2	TRBV7-9	TRBJ2-7	ASSSGLATLYEQY
NA	TRBV19	NA	ASSSNGATYEQY
NA	TRBV2	TRBJ1-6	ASSESGGFGSYNSPLH
TRBD2	TRBV6-7	TRBJ2-1	ASSYPNCGSWGNEQF
NA	TRBV5-6	TRBJ1-5	ASSLAGVSNQPQH
TRBD1	TRBV16	TRBJ2-1	ASSPGTGNEQF
TRBD1	TRBV27	TRBJ2-7	ASSFLGQEDEQY
TRBD1	TRBV7-9	TRBJ1-2	ASSLGAGGDYT
NA	TRBV5-1	TRBJ2-6	ASSPGDGANVLT
NA	TRBV5-4	TRBJ1-1	ASSLMVNTEAF
TRBD2	TRBV4-2	TRBJ2-7	ASSQEREGSYEQY
NA	TRBV18	TRBJ2-7	ASSPPSSSYEQY
TRBD2	TRBV5-6	TRBJ2-1	ASSATSGWVNEQF
TRBD2	TRBV4-1	TRBJ2-3	ASSQDQLAGVGYWDTQY
NA	TRBV6-5	TRBJ2-7	ASSPKGGPYEQY
NA	TRBV7-9	TRBJ1-2	ASSLWLGMTYGYT
NA	TRBV18	TRBJ2-1	ASSLTTASSYNEQF
NA	TRBV19	TRBJ2-7	ATEDGYEQY
TRBD1	TRBV6-1	TRBJ2-7	ASSAGTGGGYEQY
NA	TRBV28	TRBJ2-5	ASSPRLGEETQY
NA	TRBV2	TRBJ1-1	AIGGAGLEAF
NA	TRBV6-5	TRBJ1-1	ASSDEWNTEAF
NA	TRBV27	TRBJ2-2	ASSLHRDTGELF
NA	TRBV6-5	TRBJ1-1	ASSGLPGTEAF
TRBD1	TRBV27	TRBJ2-7	ASSLSRGPYEQY
TRBD1	TRBV11-1	TRBJ2-7	ASSHGTGTYEQY
NA	TRBV27	TRBJ2-3	ASGLFLTDTQY